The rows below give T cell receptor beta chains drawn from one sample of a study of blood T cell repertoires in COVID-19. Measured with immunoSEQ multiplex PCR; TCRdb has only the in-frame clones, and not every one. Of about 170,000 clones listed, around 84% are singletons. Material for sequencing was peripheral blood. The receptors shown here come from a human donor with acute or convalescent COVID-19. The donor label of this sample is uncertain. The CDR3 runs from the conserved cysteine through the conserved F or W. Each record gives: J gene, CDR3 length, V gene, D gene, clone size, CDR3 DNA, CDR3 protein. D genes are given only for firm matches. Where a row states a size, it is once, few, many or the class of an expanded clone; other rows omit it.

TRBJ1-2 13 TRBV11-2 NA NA TGTGCCAGCAATCCAGGCGGGTCCTATGGCTACACCTTC CASNPGGSYGYTF
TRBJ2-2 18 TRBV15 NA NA TGTGCCACCAGCAAGAGTCCGGGGGATATCGCGAACACCGGGGAGCTGTTTTTT CATSKSPGDIANTGELFF
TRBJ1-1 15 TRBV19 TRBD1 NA TGTGCCAGTATTAGGCCAGACAGGGGGCTCCCTGAAGCTTTCTTT CASIRPDRGLPEAFF
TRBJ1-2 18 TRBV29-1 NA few TGCAGCGTTTGGTGGCCCACTGACCGAAAAGGGGTTAACTATGGCTACACCTTC CSVWWPTDRKGVNYGYTF
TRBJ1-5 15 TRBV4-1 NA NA TGCGCCAGCAGTCAAGAAGGGGCGGGGCTGCAGCCCCAGCATTTT CASSQEGAGLQPQHF
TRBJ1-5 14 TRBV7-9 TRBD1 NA TGTGCCAGCAGCTTGGGACAGAGCAATCAGCCCCAGCATTTT CASSLGQSNQPQHF
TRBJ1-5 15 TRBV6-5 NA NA TGTGCCAGCAGGGGGGCGGGAGGCGGCAATCAGCCCCAGCATTTT CASRGAGGGNQPQHF
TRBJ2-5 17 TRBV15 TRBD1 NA TGTGCCACCAGCAGAACCAGGGGGACAGGGAAACAAGAGACCCAGTACTTC CATSRTRGTGKQETQYF
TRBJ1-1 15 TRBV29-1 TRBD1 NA TGCAGCGCCCCGGACAGGGAGAAGGGGAACACTGAAGCTTTCTTT CSAPDREKGNTEAFF
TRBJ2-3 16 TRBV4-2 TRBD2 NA TGTGCCAGCAGCCCCGGGGTAGCGGGGGGGACAGATACGCAGTATTTT CASSPGVAGGTDTQYF
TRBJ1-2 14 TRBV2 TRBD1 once TGTGCCAGCAGTTTAACAGGGGAGGCCTATGGCTACACCTTC CASSLTGEAYGYTF
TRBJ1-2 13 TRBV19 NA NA TGTGCCAGTAGTATACAGGGCCACTATGGCTACACCTTC CASSIQGHYGYTF
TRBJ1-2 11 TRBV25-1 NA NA TGTGCCAGCAGTGGGGCAGGGGGCTACACCTTC CASSGAGGYTF
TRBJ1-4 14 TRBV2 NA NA TGTGCCAGCAGTGTTGGTCAGGGTAAAGAAAAACTGTTTTTT CASSVGQGKEKLFF
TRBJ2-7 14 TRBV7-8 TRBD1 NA TGTGCCAGCAGCCGGGACAGTGGACCCTACGAGCAGTACTTC CASSRDSGPYEQYF
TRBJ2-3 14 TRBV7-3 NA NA TGTGCCAGCAGCTTAACAGGGGGCACAGATACGCAGTATTTT CASSLTGGTDTQYF
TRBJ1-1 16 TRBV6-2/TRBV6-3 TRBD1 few TGTGCCAGCAGTCCGAACTCCGGCGACAGGGACACTGAAGCTTTCTTT CASSPNSGDRDTEAFF
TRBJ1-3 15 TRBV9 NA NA TGTGCCAGCAGCGTAGCTAAGAGCTCTGGAAACACCATATATTTT CASSVAKSSGNTIYF
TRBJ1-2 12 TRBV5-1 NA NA TGCGCCAGCAGCTTAACATCAAATGGCTACACCTTC CASSLTSNGYTF
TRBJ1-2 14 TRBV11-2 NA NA TGTGCCAGCAGCTTAGCCGGACAGCGAGAAAGCTACACCTTC CASSLAGQRESYTF
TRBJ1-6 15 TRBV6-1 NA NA TGTGCCAGCAGTGACCGGGTTAGGAATAATTCACCCCTCCACTTT CASSDRVRNNSPLHF
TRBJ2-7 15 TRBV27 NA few TGTGCCAGCAGTTCTTCCGCCGAGGGTTTTTACGAGCAGTACTTC CASSSSAEGFYEQYF
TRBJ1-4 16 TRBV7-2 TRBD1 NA TGTGCCAGCAGCTTAACGTACAGGGGAGTTAATGAAAAACTGTTTTTT CASSLTYRGVNEKLFF
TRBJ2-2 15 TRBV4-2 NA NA TGTGCCAGCAGCCACCCCAAGTTGAAGCCCGGGGAGCTGTTTTTT CASSHPKLKPGELFF
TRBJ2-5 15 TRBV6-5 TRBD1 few TGTGCCAGCAGGGGACAGGGCAGATACCAAGAGACCCAGTACTTC CASRGQGRYQETQYF
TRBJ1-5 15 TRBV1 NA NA TGCACCAGCAGCCAAGGCAGGGGGCAAAGACAGCCCCAGCATTTT CTSSQGRGQRQPQHF
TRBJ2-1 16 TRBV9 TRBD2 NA TGTGCCAGCAGCGTAGTGGCTAGCGGGTTTCCTCCGGAGCAGTTCTTC CASSVVASGFPPEQFF
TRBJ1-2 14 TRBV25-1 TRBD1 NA TGTGCCAGCAGTGAATCGGGCAGGGGGCGAGGCTACACCTTC CASSESGRGRGYTF
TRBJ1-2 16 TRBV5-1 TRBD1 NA TGCGCCAGCAGCTTGAATCACCCCGGGACAGGGGATGGCTACACCTTC CASSLNHPGTGDGYTF
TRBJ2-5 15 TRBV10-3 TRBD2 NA TGTGCCATCAGTAGCGGACTAGCGGCGCAAGAGACCCAGTACTTC CAISSGLAAQETQYF
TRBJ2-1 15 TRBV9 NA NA TGTGCCAGCAGCACTCAAGGGAGCTCCTACAATGAGCAGTTCTTC CASSTQGSSYNEQFF
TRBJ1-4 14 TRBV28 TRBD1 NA TGTGCCAGCAGACCCGGGACAGGGTCCGAAAAACTGTTTTTT CASRPGTGSEKLFF
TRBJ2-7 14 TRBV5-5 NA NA TGTGCCAGCAGACGAGACAGTTTCGTTTCCGAGCAGTACTTC CASRRDSFVSEQYF
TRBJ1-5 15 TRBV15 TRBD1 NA TGTGCCACCAGCAGGACAGGGCGTAGCAATCAGCCCCAGCATTTT CATSRTGRSNQPQHF
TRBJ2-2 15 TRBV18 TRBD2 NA TGTGCCAGCTCCCTACTAGCGGCGAACACCGGGGAGCTGTTTTTT CASSLLAANTGELFF
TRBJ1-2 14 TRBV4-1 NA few TGCGCCAGCAGCCAGGACAGAACTAACTATGGCTACACCTTC CASSQDRTNYGYTF
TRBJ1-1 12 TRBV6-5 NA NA TGTGCCAGCCACAGGGTTAACACTGAAGCTTTCTTT CASHRVNTEAFF
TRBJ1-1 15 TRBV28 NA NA TGTGCCAGCAGTTTAGTTACAGGGTTGAACACTGAAGCTTTCTTT CASSLVTGLNTEAFF
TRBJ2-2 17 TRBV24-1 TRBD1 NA TGTGCCACCAGTGATTTTTGGGACAGGCGATTCACCGGGGAGCTGTTTTTT CATSDFWDRRFTGELFF
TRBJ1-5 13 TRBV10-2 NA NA TGCGCCAGCCAGTGGGCCCTCAATCAGCCCCAGCATTTT CASQWALNQPQHF
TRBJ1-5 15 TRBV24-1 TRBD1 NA TGTGCCACCAGTGACCCAGGGGGAGGCAATCAGCCCCAGCATTTT CATSDPGGGNQPQHF
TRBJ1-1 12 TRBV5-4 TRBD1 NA TGTGCCAGCAGCCGGGACAGGCTAGGTGCTTTCTTT CASSRDRLGAFF
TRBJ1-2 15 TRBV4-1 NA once TGCGCCAGCAGCCAATTAATTGGCAGGAACTATGGCTACACCTTC CASSQLIGRNYGYTF
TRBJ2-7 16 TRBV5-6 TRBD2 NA TGTGCCAGCAGCTCCGGACTAGCGGGGCTCAACTACGAGCAGTACTTC CASSSGLAGLNYEQYF